The 27 T cell receptor beta chains presented below share a single source sample, sequenced in a study of Ad26.COV2.S vaccination and SARS-CoV-2 variants. Regarding treatment: around 19 received Ad26.COV2.S at low or high dose, single or two shots; roughly 5 received placebo; per-sample allocation not given. Day 63 after the first injection of vaccine or placebo was the sampling time. Measured with immunoSEQ multiplex PCR; TCRdb has only the in-frame clones, and not every one. The table records over 400,000 clones, 92% of them present only once. This material consisted of peripheral blood, taken in a trial of Ad26.COV2.S vaccine versus placebo. These receptors all stem from a person aged 18-60 years who received the Ad26.COV2.S COVID-19 vaccine or a placebo.

V and J are TRBV6-1 and TRBJ1-3; D call uncertain. The ends were cut back, 1 base at V and 7 bases at J, with 5 bases in the middle. This CDR3 is 12 amino acids long. Per the germline V gene, CDR1 is MNHNS and CDR2 is SASEGT. The CDR3 bases are TGTGCCAGCAGTGAAGTAGTGAACACCATATATTTT. It is translated as CASSEVVNTIYF.

The chain combines TRBV5-1 with TRBJ2-7, with TRBD1 as a possible D gene (6 bases). The CDR3 is made up of 13 amino acids. The V gene lost 4 bases and the J gene lost 7 bases, with 15 bases spanning the gap. Germline values: CDR1 SGHRS, CDR2 YFSETQ. This CDR3 is CASSRSQGREQYF. The CDR3 region has the DNA TGCGCCAGCAGCAGGTCACAGGGCCGGGAGCAGTACTTC.

V gene TRBV9 combines with J gene TRBJ1-2; D unresolved. The ends were cut back, 0 bases at V and 3 bases at J, with 9 bases in the middle. Per the germline V gene, CDR1 is SGDLS and CDR2 is YYNGEE. The CDR3 is 14 amino acids. In DNA, the CDR3 is TGTGCCAGCAGCGTAGAGATGGGTCACTATGGCTACACCTTC. Its translation is CASSVEMGHYGYTF.

This clone was counted a few times. The chain combines TRBV7-9 with TRBJ1-4; 7 bases agree with TRBD1. Losses at the gene ends were 6 bases for V and 0 bases for J; bases not matched to a gene: 4. Looked up from germline, CDR1 is SEHNR and CDR2 is FQNEAQ (reference sequence). The CDR3 spans 15 residues. CDR3 sequence reads: CASRGQKTTNEKLFF. The CDR3 bases are TGTGCCAGCAGGGGACAGAAGACAACTAATGAAAAACTGTTTTTT.

V gene TRBV18 combines with J gene TRBJ1-2, with 7 bases matching TRBD1. This CDR3 is built from 13 residues. Germline V gives CDR1 KGHSH, CDR2 LQKENI. V lost 11 bases and J lost 2; bases outside the gene matches: 8. In DNA form, the CDR3 reads TGTGCCGGAACAGGGGCGAACAACTATGGCTACACCTTC. Its protein is CAGTGANNYGYTF.

V usage is TRBV10-1 and J usage is TRBJ1-1; no firm D call. This CDR3 region has 15 residues. Trimming removed 0 bases from V and 3 bases from J, with 11 bases in between. Germline V lookup: CDR1 WNHNN, CDR2 SYGVQD (reference sequence). CDR3 coding DNA: TGCGCCAGCAGTGAGTCTCCCCGGCCGGACACTGAAGCTTTCTTT. Amino acid sequence: CASSESPRPDTEAFF.

This clone was counted a single time. The chain uses TRBV11-2 and TRBJ1-2; TRBD1 matches 7 bases. The ends lost 6 bases at V and 4 bases at J; junction bases unmatched: 11. The CDR3 runs 15 residues. Per germline, CDR1 SGHAT and CDR2 FQNNGV. Here the CDR3 reads CASRPTGVVRYGYTF. CDR3 DNA: TGTGCCAGCAGACCAACAGGGGTAGTTCGCTATGGCTACACCTTC.

The V and J genes are TRBV20-1 and TRBJ2-2; D is uncertain. V dropped 3 bases and J dropped 1 base, with 9 bases sitting between them. The CDR3 contains 14 residues. Germline V gene lookup returns CDR1 DFQATT and CDR2 SNEGSKA (reference sequence). CDR3: CSASFGLNTGELFF. The CDR3 bases are TGCAGTGCTAGTTTCGGTTTGAACACCGGGGAGCTGTTTTTT.

The chain joins TRBV18 to TRBJ1-1; TRBD1 might be the D (5 bases). The V gene lost 6 bases and the J gene lost 0 bases, with 11 bases spanning the gap. The CDR3 runs 14 residues. Looked up from germline, CDR1 is KGHSH and CDR2 is LQKENI. The CDR3 bases are TGTGCCAGCTCGTACCAGGGAATGAACACTGAAGCTTTCTTT. Protein: CASSYQGMNTEAFF.

The V call is TRBV19, the J call TRBJ2-2, with D possibly matching TRBD1 (6 bases). Trimming stripped 5 bases from V and 1 base from J, with 8 bases between. The CDR3 runs 14 residues. Germline V gives CDR1 LNHDA, CDR2 SQIVND (reference sequence). CDR3 bases: TGTGCCAGTAGTCCGACAGGGAACACCGGGGAGCTGTTTTTT. Translation: CASSPTGNTGELFF. The full variable domain, with the rest looked up from reference TRBV19 and TRBJ2-2, is DGGITQSPKYLFRKEGQNVTLSCEQNLNHDAMYWYRQDPGQGLRLIYYSQIVNDFQKGDIAEGYSVSREKKESFPLTVTSAQKNPTAFYLCASSPTGNTGELFFGEGSRLTVL.

This chain connects TRBV7-2 to TRBJ2-7, with D perhaps matching TRBD2 (5 bases). V was cut by 1 base and J by 4 bases, with 8 bases left in between. The germline gives CDR1 SGHTA, CDR2 FQGNSA. The CDR3 runs 13 residues. The CDR3 sequence is CASSLERLYEQYF. CDR3 nucleotide sequence: TGTGCCAGCAGCTTAGAGCGACTATACGAGCAGTACTTC.

This sequence joins TRBV7-6 and TRBJ2-3; 7 positions agree with TRBD2. The trim removed 5 bases at V and 4 bases at J, leaving 9 bases unmatched. CDR1 SGHVS and CDR2 FNYEAQ come from the germline V gene. The CDR3 extends over 15 amino acids. The CDR3 region is CASSRTRGEADTQYF. The CDR3 DNA reads TGTGCCAGCAGCCGGACACGGGGGGAGGCAGATACGCAGTATTTT.

V is TRBV19 and J is TRBJ2-1; TRBD1 matches at 7 bases. The germline V gene has CDR1 LNHDA and CDR2 SQIVND (reference sequence). The CDR3 runs 15 residues. Trimming at V came to 9 bases and at J to 0 bases, leaving 8 bases not matched to a gene. The CDR3 reads CARIWGTDSYNEQFF. DNA of the CDR3: TGTGCCAGAATCTGGGGGACAGACTCCTACAATGAGCAGTTCTTC.

This clone was picked up one time. The rearrangement uses TRBV7-9 and TRBJ2-7; the D call may be TRBD1 or TRBD2 (6 bases each). This CDR3 region has 15 residues. V was pared by 5 bases and J by 2 bases, with 16 bases between. Looked up from germline, CDR1 is SEHNR and CDR2 is FQNEAQ (reference sequence). The CDR3 DNA sequence: TGTGCCAGCAGCCCGCAGGGGACGGGAGCCTACGAGCAGTACTTC. It codes for CASSPQGTGAYEQYF.

Only one count was recorded for this clone. The chain links TRBV19 to TRBJ2-7; tentative D call: TRBD1 (5 bases). This CDR3 region has 16 residues. Trimming stripped 4 bases from V and 3 bases from J, with 19 bases between. From germline, CDR1 is LNHDA and CDR2 SQIVND (reference sequence). The CDR3 region has the DNA TGTGCCAGTAGTAAAGACAGTTACCCCCCGGACTACGAGCAGTACTTC. Protein sequence: CASSKDSYPPDYEQYF. Drawing the rest from reference TRBV19 and TRBJ2-7, the complete variable domain is DGGITQSPKYLFRKEGQNVTLSCEQNLNHDAMYWYRQDPGQGLRLIYYSQIVNDFQKGDIAEGYSVSREKKESFPLTVTSAQKNPTAFYLCASSKDSYPPDYEQYFGPGTRLTVT.

J is TRBJ1-2 and V is TRBV28, with D possibly being TRBD1 (5 bases). This CDR3 is built from 14 residues. Trimming took off 6 bases at V and 3 bases at J, with 14 bases between the two ends. The V gene's germline CDR1 is MDHEN and CDR2 SYDVKM. CDR3 region: CASSTFGGHYGYTF. The CDR3 DNA sequence: TGTGCCAGCAGCACATTCGGGGGTCACTATGGCTACACCTTC.

The chain combines TRBV6-4 with TRBJ1-1; D is unresolved. Germline V lookup: CDR1 MRHNA, CDR2 SNTAGT. V was cut by 0 bases and J by 2 bases, with 4 bases left in between. This CDR3 region has 13 residues. DNA for the CDR3: TGTGCCAGCAGTGACTCGGACAACACTGAAGCTTTCTTT. It translates to CASSDSDNTEAFF.

The V and J genes are TRBV10-2 and TRBJ2-2, with 9 nucleotides matching TRBD1. Germline V gene sequence: CDR1 WSHSY, CDR2 SAAADI. The CDR3 spans 13 residues. V trimming: 6 bases; J trimming: 5 bases; junction bases outside the gene matches: 1. The CDR3 spells CASRTGGTGELFF. The CDR3 nucleotides are TGCGCCAGCAGGACAGGGGGTACCGGGGAGCTGTTTTTT.

This clone occurred once. The V and J genes are TRBV11-3 and TRBJ2-3; D tentatively fits TRBD1 or TRBD2 (6 bases each). Trimming removed 5 bases at V and 1 base at J, with 13 bases between. Germline V gene sequence: CDR1 SGHNT, CDR2 YENEEA. The CDR3 spans 15 residues. CDR3 loop: CASSRGGFGTDTQYF. Written as DNA, the CDR3 is TGTGCCAGCAGCCGAGGGGGGTTTGGCACAGATACGCAGTATTTT.

V usage is TRBV6-5 and J usage is TRBJ2-7; D call uncertain. Germline loops: CDR1 MNHEY, CDR2 SVGAGI. The CDR3 has 13 amino acids. Between the trimmed V and J ends, which lost 6 bases and 0 bases, there was a span of 9 bases. Written as DNA, the CDR3 is TGTGCCAGCAGCCTTCAGGTCTCCTACGAGCAGTACTTC. It is translated as CASSLQVSYEQYF.

In the case of this clone: At the DNA level, this CDR3 is encoded by other sequences in the same sample as well. J is TRBJ2-3 and V is TRBV5-1; possible D gene TRBD2, 6 bases. Trimming cost V 3 bases and J 3 bases, with 11 bases left between them. Per the germline V gene, CDR1 is SGHRS and CDR2 is YFSETQ. This CDR3 is built from 14 residues. In DNA, the CDR3 is TGCGCCAGCAGCTCCGGGACTGTTACAGATACGCAGTATTTT. This gives the protein CASSSGTVTDTQYF.

The J gene is TRBJ2-7, the V gene TRBV7-2; 8 bases line up with TRBD1. The V segment lost 5 bases and the J segment 3 bases; nucleotides outside the gene matches: 21. This CDR3 comprises 19 residues. Germline values: CDR1 SGHTA, CDR2 FQGNSA. CDR3 protein: CASSQPSTATGAHYYEQYF. DNA of the CDR3: TGTGCCAGCAGCCAGCCCTCCACCGCGACAGGGGCTCATTACTACGAGCAGTACTTC.

The V and J genes are TRBV29-1 and TRBJ1-2, with 9 nucleotides matching TRBD1. The CDR3 totals 12 residues. The V gene's germline CDR1 is SQVTM and CDR2 ANQGSEA. V lost 7 bases to trimming and J lost 8 bases; unmatched junction nucleotides: 8. Here the CDR3 DNA reads TGCAGCGCTGGACAGGGGTCGAGGGGCTACACCTTC. It translates to CSAGQGSRGYTF.

Details on this clone: Other DNA sequences from this sample encode an identical CDR3 as well. This rearrangement joins TRBV7-9 to TRBJ2-5; D unresolved. The V and J ends lost 2 bases and 5 bases respectively, with 6 bases between them. This CDR3 is 12 amino acids long. From germline, CDR1 is SEHNR and CDR2 FQNEAQ (reference sequence). The CDR3 is CASSLSSETQYF. In nucleotides, the CDR3 is TGTGCCAGCAGCTTAAGTAGTGAGACCCAGTACTTC.

The J gene is TRBJ1-6, the V gene TRBV6-5; D remains unclear. The CDR3 has 14 amino acids. The germline CDR1 and CDR2 sequences are MNHEY and SVGAGI. Trimming pared 8 bases from V and 0 bases from J, leaving 8 bases between. The CDR3 DNA follows: TGTGCCAGCCTTGGACGCTCCTATAATTCACCCCTCCACTTT. This gives the protein CASLGRSYNSPLHF.

The CDR3 coding sequence is TGCGCCAGCAGCCAAGATCAATTGGGAAGGTCGGGGGGCTACACCTTC. Its protein is CASSQDQLGRSGGYTF. This chain joins TRBV4-3 and TRBJ1-2; no reliable D call. Germline V gene sequence: CDR1 LGHNA, CDR2 YSLEER. V gave up 0 bases and J gave up 8 bases, with 19 bases separating them. The CDR3 is 16 amino acids.

DNA of the CDR3: TGTGCCACCGCAGGAGGCACCTCCTACGAGCAGTACTTC. Encoded protein: CATAGGTSYEQYF. This chain joins TRBV15 and TRBJ2-7; TRBD2 might be the D (5 bases). The CDR3 totals 13 residues. V shed 8 bases and J shed 0 bases, with 11 bases lying between them. Germline V lookup: CDR1 LNHNV, CDR2 YYDKDF (reference sequence). The full variable domain, completed using reference TRBV15 and TRBJ2-7, is DAMVIQNPRYQVTQFGKPVTLSCSQTLNHNVMYWYQQKSSQAPKLLFHYYDKDFNNEADTPDNFQSRRPNTSFCFLDIRSPGLGDTAMYLCATAGGTSYEQYFGPGTRLTVT.